This T cell receptor (beta chain) comes out of a study of cytomegalovirus exposure and HLA in healthy donors. Study-level background: Among the 400 or so donors who were genotyped, roughly 86% fell in the genetic ancestry cluster that is associated with self-reported Caucasian donors.

Germline CDR1 and CDR2: MNHNY and SVGAGI (reference sequence). Germline trimming cut 11 bases from V and 4 bases from J; bases unmatched to any gene: 7. The CDR3 has 12 amino acids. PCR used 60 Vbeta primers and 13 Jbeta primers. This table comes from immunoSEQ multiplex PCR, and its TCRdb copy is limited to in-frame clones, with some not included. The repertoire shows 100,000 or so clones; the top ten hold 0.55% to 0.65%. Notes on the study in general: Only CMV serostatus was available as immune exposure information. Roughly uniform sequencing depth across donors was assumed, possibly incorrectly.

A note on this clone: Its matching antigen is unknown.

Sequenced: PBMCs. The receptor's source is a man aged 50 or older in good health and CMV-seronegative. The chain employs TRBV6-6 and TRBJ1-2, with 7 bases aligning to TRBD1. CDR3 sequence (DNA): TGTGCCGTACCAGGGGGAACCTATGGCTACACCTTC. Its protein product is CAVPGGTYGYTF.